This TCR beta chain is drawn from a study of T cells in Graves' hyperthyroidism and ophthalmopathy. Per germline, CDR1 SGHVS and CDR2 FNYEAQ. Deletions cut 6 bases from V and 2 bases from J, with 13 bases between. CDR3 length equals 15 residues. The TCR beta CDR3 regions underwent amplification using RNA transcripts as the source. The HTBI primer set served for first-round RT-PCR of the TCR CDR3. TCRdb redid the calling of the multiplex PCR reads with MiXCR, one entry per CDR3 protein. The table has approximately 380,000 distinct CDR3 sequences, approximately 19% seen once. This clonotype has ten or more counts. Its specificity is unknown. The study, taken as a whole, reports: Most clonotypes that expanded in the thyroid above 0.001 also showed up in blood.

The clonotype originates from a young woman with Graves' hyperthyroidism. The V gene is TRBV7-6, the J gene TRBJ2-2; TRBD2 might be the D (5 bases). The specimen sequenced was blood. CDR3 nucleotide sequence: TGTGCCAGCAGTAGGGCGCGGGCTAACACCGGGGAGCTGTTTTTT. This gives the protein CASSRARANTGELFF.